This T cell receptor beta chain derives from a study of T cell responses to AZD1222 COVID-19 vaccine. Libraries were prepared by immunoSEQ multiplex PCR; TCRdb keeps only in-frame clonotypes and omits some of them. The table shows roughly 120,000 clones, with around 85% occurring only once. The V segment lost 4 bases and the J segment 4 bases; nucleotides outside the gene matches: 7. There are 17 residues in the CDR3. From germline, CDR1 is SGHNT and CDR2 YYREEE (reference sequence). The TCR was taken from an adult in good health. The chain is built from TRBV5-4 and TRBJ2-6, with 11 bases identical to TRBD1. The sequenced sample was peripheral blood, obtained on day 0 of AZD1222 vaccination. CDR3: CASSIGQGAGGANVLTF. CDR3 nucleotides: TGTGCCAGCAGCATCGGACAGGGGGCAGGCGGGGCCAACGTCCTGACTTTC.